These 15 T cell receptor beta chains share one sample of origin, sequenced in a study of blood T cell repertoires in COVID-19. Only in-frame clones appear in the TCRdb table, and some are missing; sequencing was by immunoSEQ multiplex PCR. This table has some 290,000 clones, more than 70% appearing once. Sequenced sample: peripheral blood. The receptor set was obtained from a woman aged 30 to 39 with COVID-19, enrolled during active disease.

The chain combines TRBV7-8 with TRBJ2-1, with TRBD2 identical over 8 bases. V shed 4 bases, J shed 3 bases, and the junction held 8 bases outside the gene matches. The CDR3 covers 16 residues. From germline, CDR1 is SGHVS and CDR2 FQNEAQ. Here the CDR3 reads CASSSLAGIHYNEQFF. The CDR3 DNA sequence: TGTGCCAGCAGCTCGTTAGCGGGAATACACTACAATGAGCAGTTCTTC.

J is TRBJ2-2 and V is TRBV6-5; D uncertain. Germline-derived CDR1 and CDR2 are MNHEY and SVGAGI. CDR3 length equals 13 residues. V was pared by 6 bases and J by 4 bases, with 9 bases between. CDR3 nucleotides: TGTGCCAGCAGGGGCGAAGGCACCGGGGAGCTGTTTTTT. Protein sequence: CASRGEGTGELFF.

This chain connects TRBV5-4 to TRBJ1-1; no reliable D call. Trimming cost V 3 bases and J 6 bases, with 15 bases left between them. CDR1 and CDR2 from the germline V gene are SGHNT and YYREEE (reference sequence). The CDR3 is made up of 14 amino acids. The CDR3 here is CASSSGGRRAEAFF. The DNA of the CDR3 is TGTGCCAGCAGCTCGGGAGGGAGACGGGCTGAAGCTTTCTTT.

This chain uses TRBV12-5 with TRBJ2-5; D not certain. The CDR3 is made up of 15 amino acids. The germline V gene encodes CDR1 LGHNT and CDR2 FRNRAP. V was shortened by 1 base and J by 3 bases, with 12 bases between the two germline ends. The CDR3 nucleotides are TGTGCTAGTGGTTTGGGGGCAGGCCCGAAAGAGACCCAGTACTTC. Translating it yields CASGLGAGPKETQYF.

This chain links TRBV2 with TRBJ1-4; 10 positions agree with TRBD1. The CDR3 has 15 amino acids. Germline V lookup: CDR1 SNHLY, CDR2 FYNNEI. The trim removed 7 bases at V and 3 bases at J, leaving 5 bases unmatched. The DNA of the CDR3 is TGTGCCAGCAAACGAGACAGGGGGCCTAATGAAAAACTGTTTTTT. This sequence encodes CASKRDRGPNEKLFF. Looking up the rest from reference TRBV2 and TRBJ1-4 gives the full variable domain: EPEVTQTPSHQVTQMGQEVILRCVPISNHLYFYWYRQILGQKVEFLVSFYNNEISEKSEIFDDQFSVERPDGSNFTLKIRSTKLEDSAMYFCASKRDRGPNEKLFFGSGTQLSVL.

The genes are TRBV24-1 and TRBJ2-2; 7 bases are shared with TRBD2. V was clipped by 4 bases and J by 3 bases; unmatched bases: 7. From germline, CDR1 is KGHDR and CDR2 SFDVKD. This CDR3 is 16 amino acids long. DNA of the CDR3: TGTGCCACCAGTGACCTGACTAGCCGAGACACCGGGGAGCTGTTTTTT. Residues: CATSDLTSRDTGELFF.

The V gene is TRBV7-2, the J gene TRBJ2-1; TRBD2 matches at 8 bases. V shed 5 bases, J shed 0 bases, and the junction held 9 bases outside the gene matches. CDR3 length equals 17 residues. CDR1 is SGHTA and CDR2 is FQGNSA in the germline V gene. CDR3 sequence reads: CASSARSSGSSYNEQFF. The CDR3 DNA sequence: TGTGCCAGCAGCGCGAGGTCTAGCGGGTCCTCCTACAATGAGCAGTTCTTC.

The chain employs TRBV6-5 and TRBJ2-1; no clear D gene. Germline V gene sequence: CDR1 MNHEY, CDR2 SVGAGI. V lost 3 bases and J lost 5, with 8 bases in between. CDR3 length: 13 residues. The CDR3 DNA is TGTGCCAGCAGTTATGAGCTTAACAATGAGCAGTTCTTC. Protein: CASSYELNNEQFF.

The sample holds one count of this clone. This sequence joins TRBV6-5 and TRBJ2-7; the match to TRBD2 covers 7 bases. The CDR3 runs 14 residues. The germline CDR1 and CDR2 sequences are MNHEY and SVGAGI. Trimming cost V 6 bases and J 2 bases; bases outside gene matches: 7. The CDR3 nucleotides read TGTGCCAGCAGCCGGGGGGACTCAACCTACGAGCAGTACTTC. Protein product: CASSRGDSTYEQYF.

This clone was found once. This chain connects TRBV11-3 to TRBJ2-6, with a possible D match to TRBD1 (6 bases). The germline gives CDR1 SGHNT, CDR2 YENEEA. The V end lost 5 bases, the J end lost 1 base, and 9 bases lay between the germline ends. The CDR3 length is 15 residues. Here the CDR3 DNA reads TGTGCCAGCAGCCAAGGGGGATCTGGGGCCAACGTCCTGACTTTC. This translates into CASSQGGSGANVLTF.

The chain is built from TRBV5-1 and TRBJ2-1, with D possibly matching TRBD2 (5 bases). The CDR3 sequence is 15 residues long. Germline V gives CDR1 SGHRS, CDR2 YFSETQ. The V gene lost 2 bases and the J gene lost 0 bases, with 9 bases spanning the gap. CDR3 region: CASSLAASSYNEQFF. CDR3 nucleotides: TGCGCCAGCAGCTTAGCGGCCTCCTCCTACAATGAGCAGTTCTTC.

CDR3 coding DNA: TGTGCCATCAGTAACCCAAGGGGCAGCTTAGGAGAGCAGTACTTC. Translated, it gives CAISNPRGSLGEQYF. This sequence joins TRBV10-3 and TRBJ2-7; D may be TRBD1 (5 bases). The V end was cut by 5 bases, the J end by 7 bases, with 21 bases between. The CDR3 length is 15 residues. Germline assignment: CDR1 ENHRY and CDR2 SYGVKD.

J is TRBJ1-1 and V is TRBV19, with a possible D match to TRBD1 (5 bases). V shed 4 bases and J shed 4 bases, with 16 bases lying between them. Germline V gives CDR1 LNHDA, CDR2 SQIVND (reference sequence). The CDR3 covers 15 residues. DNA of the CDR3: TGTGCCAGTAGTACCCCGGACACCTCTCGCACTGAAGCTTTCTTT. Its protein product is CASSTPDTSRTEAFF.

The chain links TRBV19 to TRBJ1-4, with D possibly TRBD1 on 6 matching bases. Germline V CDR1 and CDR2: LNHDA, SQIVND (reference sequence). Trimming took off 8 bases at V and 7 bases at J, with 20 bases between the two ends. This CDR3 has 15 amino acids. CDR3 nucleotide sequence: TGTGCCAGTGAACGAGATGACAGGTCGGGTGAAAAACTGTTTTTT. Translating gives CASERDDRSGEKLFF.

This clone occurred a few times. The chain employs TRBV28 and TRBJ1-5; TRBD1 is a possible D gene (6 bases). Looked up from germline, CDR1 is MDHEN and CDR2 is SYDVKM. This CDR3 region has 15 residues. V shed 5 bases and J shed 3 bases, with 14 bases lying between them. This chain's CDR3 is CASSPQGPVNQPQHF. CDR3 nucleotides: TGTGCCAGCAGTCCCCAGGGGCCGGTCAATCAGCCCCAGCATTTT.